This TCR beta chain was sequenced during a study of cytomegalovirus exposure and HLA in healthy donors. Study-level points and caveats: Later analysis showed TCR association rates varying by HLA locus, highest for DRB1 and lowest for HLA-C. With further analysis later on, most CMV-associated TCR beta chains appeared HLA-restricted. A list of 164 TCR beta chains associated with cytomegalovirus was given.

Both 60 Vbeta primers and 13 Jbeta primers went into the PCR. Sequencing was performed with immunoSEQ multiplex PCR; in TCRdb, only in-frame clones are kept and a portion is missing. The table has about 87,000 clones, approximately 7.7% seen once. This clone has more than one count but fewer than ten. The antigen remains undetermined. This CDR3 comprises 15 residues. V trimming: 8 bases; J trimming: 3 bases; junction bases outside the gene matches: 11. In germline, CDR1 is SGHTA, CDR2 FQGNSA. This receptor was obtained from a man in his forties or fifties in good health and CMV-seronegative. The sample was PBMCs. The chain recombines TRBV7-2 with TRBJ2-7; 9 positions match TRBD1. The chain's CDR3 is CASANTGTGIYEQYF. As DNA, the CDR3 is TGTGCCAGCGCTAATACCGGGACAGGGATCTACGAGCAGTACTTC.